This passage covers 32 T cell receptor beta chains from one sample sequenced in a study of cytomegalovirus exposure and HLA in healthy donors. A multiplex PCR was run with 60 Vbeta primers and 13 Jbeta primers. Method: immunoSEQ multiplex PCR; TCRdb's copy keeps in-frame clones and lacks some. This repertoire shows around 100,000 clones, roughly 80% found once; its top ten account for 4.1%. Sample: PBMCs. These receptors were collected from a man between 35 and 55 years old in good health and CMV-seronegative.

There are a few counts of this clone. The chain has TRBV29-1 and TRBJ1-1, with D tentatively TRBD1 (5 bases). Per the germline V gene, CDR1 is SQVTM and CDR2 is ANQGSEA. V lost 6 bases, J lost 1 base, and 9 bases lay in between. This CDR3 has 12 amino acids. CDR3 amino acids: CSVMTANTEAFF. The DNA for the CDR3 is TGCAGCGTGATGACAGCGAACACTGAAGCTTTCTTT.

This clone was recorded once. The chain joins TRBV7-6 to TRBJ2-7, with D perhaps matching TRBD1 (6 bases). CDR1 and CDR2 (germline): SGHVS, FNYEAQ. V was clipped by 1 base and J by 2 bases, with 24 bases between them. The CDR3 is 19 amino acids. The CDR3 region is CASSLGGNGGRPNTYEQYF. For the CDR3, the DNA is TGTGCCAGCAGCTTAGGGGGAAATGGGGGCCGCCCAAATACCTACGAGCAGTACTTC.

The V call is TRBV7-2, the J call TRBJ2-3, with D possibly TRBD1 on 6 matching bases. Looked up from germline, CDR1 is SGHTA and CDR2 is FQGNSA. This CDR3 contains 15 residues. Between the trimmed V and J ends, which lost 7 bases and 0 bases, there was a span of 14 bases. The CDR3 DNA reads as TGTGCCAGCACGAACCAGGGGTTTAGCACAGATACGCAGTATTTT. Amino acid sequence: CASTNQGFSTDTQYF.

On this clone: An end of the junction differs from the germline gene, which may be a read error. CDR3 sequence: CSSSLPDGSGGNQPQHF. DNA for the CDR3: TGTTCCAGCAGCCTACCGGACGGCTCGGGGGGTAATCAGCCCCAGCATTTT. The genes are TRBV7-9 and TRBJ1-5, with a weak D call TRBD1 (5 bases). The CDR3 loop spans 17 amino acids. Germline V gives CDR1 SEHNR, CDR2 FQNEAQ (reference sequence). The complete variable domain, with remaining parts taken from reference TRBV7-9 and TRBJ1-5, reads DTGVSQNPRHKITKRGQNVTFRCDPISEHNRLYWYRQTLGQGPEFLTYFQNEAQLEKSRLLSDRFSAERPKGSFSTLEIQRTEQGDSAMYLCSSSLPDGSGGNQPQHFGDGTRLSIL.

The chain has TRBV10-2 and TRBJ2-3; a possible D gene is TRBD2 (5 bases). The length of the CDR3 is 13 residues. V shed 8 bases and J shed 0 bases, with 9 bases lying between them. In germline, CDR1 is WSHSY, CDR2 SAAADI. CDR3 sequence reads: CASVEGSTDTQYF. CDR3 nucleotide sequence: TGCGCCAGCGTTGAGGGAAGCACAGATACGCAGTATTTT.

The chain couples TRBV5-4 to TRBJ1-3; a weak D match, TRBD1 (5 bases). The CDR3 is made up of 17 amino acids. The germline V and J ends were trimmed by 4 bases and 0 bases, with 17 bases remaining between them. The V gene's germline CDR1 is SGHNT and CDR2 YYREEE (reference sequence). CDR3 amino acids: CASSPPPGHPSGNTIYF. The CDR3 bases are TGTGCCAGCAGCCCCCCGCCTGGACATCCCTCTGGAAACACCATATATTTT.

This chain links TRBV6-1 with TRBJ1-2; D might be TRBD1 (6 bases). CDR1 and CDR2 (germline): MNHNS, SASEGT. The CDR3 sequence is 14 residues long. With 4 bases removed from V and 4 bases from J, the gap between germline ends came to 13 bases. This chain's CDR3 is CASSGTGKAYGYTF. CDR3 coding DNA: TGTGCCAGCAGTGGAACAGGGAAAGCCTATGGCTACACCTTC.

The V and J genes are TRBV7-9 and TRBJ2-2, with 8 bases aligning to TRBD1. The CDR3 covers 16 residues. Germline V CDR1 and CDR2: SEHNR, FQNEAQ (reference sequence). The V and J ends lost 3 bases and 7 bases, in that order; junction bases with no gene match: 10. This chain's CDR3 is CASSFRAGGNRGELFF. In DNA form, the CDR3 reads TGTGCCAGCAGCTTTAGGGCAGGGGGCAACCGCGGGGAGCTGTTTTTT.

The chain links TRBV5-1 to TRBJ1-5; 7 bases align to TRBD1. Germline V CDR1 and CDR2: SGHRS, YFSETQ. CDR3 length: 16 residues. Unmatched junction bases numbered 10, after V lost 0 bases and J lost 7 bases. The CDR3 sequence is CASSLGPTGEGQPQHF. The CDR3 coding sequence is TGCGCCAGCAGCTTGGGCCCTACAGGGGAAGGCCAGCCCCAGCATTTT.

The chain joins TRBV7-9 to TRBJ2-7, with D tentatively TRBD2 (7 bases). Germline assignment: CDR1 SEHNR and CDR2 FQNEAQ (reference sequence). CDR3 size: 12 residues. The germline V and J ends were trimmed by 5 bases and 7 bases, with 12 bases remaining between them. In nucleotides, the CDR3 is TGTGCCAGCAGCCCTGGGAGGGGGGAGCAGTACGTC. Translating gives CASSPGRGEQYV.

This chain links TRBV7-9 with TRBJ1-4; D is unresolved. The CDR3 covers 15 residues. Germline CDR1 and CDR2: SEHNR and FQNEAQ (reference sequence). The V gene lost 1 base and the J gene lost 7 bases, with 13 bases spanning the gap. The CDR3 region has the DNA TGTGCCAGCAGCTTAGGCTGGCGGGAGAGTGAAAAACTGTTTTTT. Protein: CASSLGWRESEKLFF.

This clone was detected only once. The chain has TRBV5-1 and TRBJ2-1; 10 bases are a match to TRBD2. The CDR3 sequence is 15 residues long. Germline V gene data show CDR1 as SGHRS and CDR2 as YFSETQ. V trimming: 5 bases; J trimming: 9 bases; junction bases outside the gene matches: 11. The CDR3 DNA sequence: TGCGCCAGCAGGGTAGCGGGGGGCCCGGGGGCTGAGCAGTTCTTC. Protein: CASRVAGGPGAEQFF.

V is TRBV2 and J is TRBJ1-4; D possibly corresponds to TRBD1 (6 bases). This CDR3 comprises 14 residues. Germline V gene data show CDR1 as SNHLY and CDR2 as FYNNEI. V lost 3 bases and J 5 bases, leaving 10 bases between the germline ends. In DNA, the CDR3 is TGTGCCAGCAGTGATGGTACAGGGAATGAAAAACTGTTTTTT. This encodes CASSDGTGNEKLFF.

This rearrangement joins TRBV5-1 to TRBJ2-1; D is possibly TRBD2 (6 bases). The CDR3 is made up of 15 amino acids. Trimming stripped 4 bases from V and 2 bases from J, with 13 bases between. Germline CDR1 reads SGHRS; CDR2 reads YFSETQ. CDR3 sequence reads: CASSLLASAYNEQFF. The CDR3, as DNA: TGCGCCAGCAGCCTACTAGCTAGCGCCTACAATGAGCAGTTCTTC.

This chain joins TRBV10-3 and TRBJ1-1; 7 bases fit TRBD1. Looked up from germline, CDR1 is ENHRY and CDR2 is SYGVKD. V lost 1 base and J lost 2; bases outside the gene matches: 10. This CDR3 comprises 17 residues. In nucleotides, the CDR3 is TGTGCCATCAGTGAGTGGAGAGAGACAGGGCAAAACACTGAAGCTTTCTTT. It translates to CAISEWRETGQNTEAFF.

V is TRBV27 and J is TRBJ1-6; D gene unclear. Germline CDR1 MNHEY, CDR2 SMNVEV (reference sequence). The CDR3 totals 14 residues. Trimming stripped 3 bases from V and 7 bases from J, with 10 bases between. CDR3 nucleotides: TGTGCCAGCAGTTTTAGGCGGATCAATTCACCCCTCCACTTT. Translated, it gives CASSFRRINSPLHF.

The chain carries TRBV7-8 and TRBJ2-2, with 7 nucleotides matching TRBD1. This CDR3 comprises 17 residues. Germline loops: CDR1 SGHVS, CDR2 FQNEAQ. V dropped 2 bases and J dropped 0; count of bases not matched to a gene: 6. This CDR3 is CASSLWLDRTNTGELFF. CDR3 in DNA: TGTGCCAGCAGCTTATGGTTGGACAGGACGAACACCGGGGAGCTGTTTTTT. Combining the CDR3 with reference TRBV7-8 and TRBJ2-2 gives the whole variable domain GAGVSQSPRYKVAKRGQDVALRCDPISGHVSLFWYQQALGQGPEFLTYFQNEAQLDKSGLPSDRFFAERPEGSVSTLKIQRTQQEDSAVYLCASSLWLDRTNTGELFFGEGSRLTVL.

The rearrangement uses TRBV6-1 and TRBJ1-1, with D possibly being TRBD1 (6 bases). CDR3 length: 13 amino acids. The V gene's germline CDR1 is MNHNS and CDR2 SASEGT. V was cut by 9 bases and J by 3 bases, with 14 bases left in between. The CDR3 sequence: CASSGDWYTEAFF. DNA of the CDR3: TGTGCCAGTTCAGGGGATTGGTACACTGAAGCTTTCTTT.

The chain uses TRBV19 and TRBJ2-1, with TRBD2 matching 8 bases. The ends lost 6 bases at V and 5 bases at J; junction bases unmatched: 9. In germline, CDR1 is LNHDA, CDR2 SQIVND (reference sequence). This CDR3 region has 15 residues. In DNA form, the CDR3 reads TGTGCCAGTAGCCGGAGCGGGGGCAGTGACAATGAGCAGTTCTTC. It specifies CASSRSGGSDNEQFF.

CDR3 protein: CASSVEAGNNEQFF. CDR3 nucleotide sequence: TGTGCCAGCAGCGTAGAGGCAGGAAACAATGAGCAGTTCTTC. This rearrangement joins TRBV9 to TRBJ2-1; no firm D call. Trimming left V 0 bases short and J 5 bases short, with 9 bases between. The V gene's germline CDR1 is SGDLS and CDR2 YYNGEE. The CDR3 contains 14 residues.

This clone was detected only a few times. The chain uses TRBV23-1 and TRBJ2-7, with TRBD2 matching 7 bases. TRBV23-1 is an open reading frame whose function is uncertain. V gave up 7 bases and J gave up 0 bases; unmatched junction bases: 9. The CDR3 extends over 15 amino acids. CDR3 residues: CASISAGVSSYEQYV. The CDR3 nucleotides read TGCGCCAGCATATCGGCGGGGGTGAGCTCCTACGAGCAGTACGTC.

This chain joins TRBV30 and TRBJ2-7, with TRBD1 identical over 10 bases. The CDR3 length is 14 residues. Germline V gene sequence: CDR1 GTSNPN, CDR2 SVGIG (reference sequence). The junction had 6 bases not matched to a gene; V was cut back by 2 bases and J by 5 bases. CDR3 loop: CAWSSGTGANEQYF. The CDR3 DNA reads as TGTGCCTGGAGTTCCGGGACAGGGGCCAACGAGCAGTACTTC. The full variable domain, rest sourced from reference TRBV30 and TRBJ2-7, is SQTIHQWPATLVQPVGSPLSLECTVEGTSNPNLYWYRQAAGRGLQLLFYSVGIGQISSEVPQNLSASRPQDRQFILSSKKLLLSDSGFYLCAWSSGTGANEQYFGPGTRLTVT.

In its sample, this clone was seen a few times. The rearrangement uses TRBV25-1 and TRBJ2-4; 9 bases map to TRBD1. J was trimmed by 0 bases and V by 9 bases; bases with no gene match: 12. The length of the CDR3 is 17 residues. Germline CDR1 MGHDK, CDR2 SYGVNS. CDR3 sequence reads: CASQNAGTGLAKNIQYF. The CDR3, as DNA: TGTGCCAGTCAAAATGCGGGGACAGGGCTAGCCAAAAACATTCAGTACTTC.

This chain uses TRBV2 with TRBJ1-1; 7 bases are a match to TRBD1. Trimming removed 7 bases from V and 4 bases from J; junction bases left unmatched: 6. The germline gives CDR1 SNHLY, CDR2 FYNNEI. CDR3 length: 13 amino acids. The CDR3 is CASISPGGTEAFF. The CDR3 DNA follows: TGTGCCAGCATATCGCCAGGGGGCACTGAAGCTTTCTTT.

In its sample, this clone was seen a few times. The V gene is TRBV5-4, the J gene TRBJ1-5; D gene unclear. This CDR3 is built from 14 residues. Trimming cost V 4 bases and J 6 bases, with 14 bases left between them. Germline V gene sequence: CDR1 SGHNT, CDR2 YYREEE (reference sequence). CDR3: CASSQDSRGQPQHF. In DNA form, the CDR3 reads TGTGCCAGCAGCCAAGATTCTCGGGGTCAGCCCCAGCATTTT.

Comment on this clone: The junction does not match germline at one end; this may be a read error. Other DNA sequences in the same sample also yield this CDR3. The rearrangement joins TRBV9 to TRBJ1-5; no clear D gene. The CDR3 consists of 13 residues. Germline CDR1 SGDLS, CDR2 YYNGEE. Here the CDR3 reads CASSASPGQPQHF. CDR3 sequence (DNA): TGCGCCAGCAGCGCGAGTCCCGGTCAGCCCCAGCATTTT.

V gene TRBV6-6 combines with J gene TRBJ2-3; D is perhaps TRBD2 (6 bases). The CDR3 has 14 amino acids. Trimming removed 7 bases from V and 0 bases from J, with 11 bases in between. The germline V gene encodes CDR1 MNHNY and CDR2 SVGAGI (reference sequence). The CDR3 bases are TGTGCCAGCAAGGGCGGGGCTAGCACAGATACGCAGTATTTT. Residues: CASKGGASTDTQYF.

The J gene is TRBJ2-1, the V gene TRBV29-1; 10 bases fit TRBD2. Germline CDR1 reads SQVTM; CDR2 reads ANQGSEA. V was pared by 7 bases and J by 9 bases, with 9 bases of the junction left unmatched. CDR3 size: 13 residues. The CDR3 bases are TGCAGCGCTGGATCCGGGACTAGCGTTGAGCAGTTCTTC. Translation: CSAGSGTSVEQFF.

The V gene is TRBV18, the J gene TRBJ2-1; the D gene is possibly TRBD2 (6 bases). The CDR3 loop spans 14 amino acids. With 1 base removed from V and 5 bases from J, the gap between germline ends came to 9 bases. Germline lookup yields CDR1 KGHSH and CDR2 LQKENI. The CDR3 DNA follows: TGTGCCAGCTCACCACAGTGGGGGGACAATGAGCAGTTCTTC. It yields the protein CASSPQWGDNEQFF.

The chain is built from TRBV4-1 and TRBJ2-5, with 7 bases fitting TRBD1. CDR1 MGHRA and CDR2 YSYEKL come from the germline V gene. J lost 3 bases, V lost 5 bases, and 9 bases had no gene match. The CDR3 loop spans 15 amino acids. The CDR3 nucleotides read TGCGCCAGCAGCTCTTATGACAGGGCTGAAGAGACCCAGTACTTC. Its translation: CASSSYDRAEETQYF.

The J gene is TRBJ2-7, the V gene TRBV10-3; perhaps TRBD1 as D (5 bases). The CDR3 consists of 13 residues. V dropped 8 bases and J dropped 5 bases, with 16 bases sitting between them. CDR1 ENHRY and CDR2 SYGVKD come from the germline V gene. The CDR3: CAIQGWHAHEQYF. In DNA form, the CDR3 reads TGTGCCATCCAGGGTTGGCACGCTCACGAGCAGTACTTC.

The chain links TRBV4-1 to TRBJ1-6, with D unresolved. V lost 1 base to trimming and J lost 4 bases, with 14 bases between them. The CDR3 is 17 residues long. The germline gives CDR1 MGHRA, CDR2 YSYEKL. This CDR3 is CASSQGVGGGYNSPLHF. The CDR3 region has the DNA TGCGCCAGCAGCCAAGGGGTGGGAGGAGGATATAATTCACCCCTCCACTTT.